The clone carrying this TCR beta chain was counted between two and nine times. The antigen remains unidentified. The data derive from a study of response to subunit inactivated influenza vaccine. V lost 0 bases, J lost 4 bases, and 12 bases lay in between. The germline gives CDR1 DFQATT, CDR2 SNEGSKA (reference sequence). CDR3 length: 15 residues. Notes on the study in general: Each seasonal influenza vaccination recruits few new T cells, the authors suggested.

TCRdb itself ran the RT-PCR reads through MiXCR, one entry per CDR3 protein. Here the sample spans approximately 500,000 distinct CDR3 sequences, around 13% being singletons. The receptor's source is a man aged 45-65 years who received an inactivated influenza vaccine. The chain carries TRBV20-1 and TRBJ2-2, with D possibly being TRBD2 (5 bases). Here the sequenced sample was PBMCs from blood, taken about 40 days after vaccination. The CDR3 nucleotides are TGCAGTGCTAGAGATTCTGGGAGCGTCACCGGGGAGCTGTTTTTT. As protein: CSARDSGSVTGELFF.